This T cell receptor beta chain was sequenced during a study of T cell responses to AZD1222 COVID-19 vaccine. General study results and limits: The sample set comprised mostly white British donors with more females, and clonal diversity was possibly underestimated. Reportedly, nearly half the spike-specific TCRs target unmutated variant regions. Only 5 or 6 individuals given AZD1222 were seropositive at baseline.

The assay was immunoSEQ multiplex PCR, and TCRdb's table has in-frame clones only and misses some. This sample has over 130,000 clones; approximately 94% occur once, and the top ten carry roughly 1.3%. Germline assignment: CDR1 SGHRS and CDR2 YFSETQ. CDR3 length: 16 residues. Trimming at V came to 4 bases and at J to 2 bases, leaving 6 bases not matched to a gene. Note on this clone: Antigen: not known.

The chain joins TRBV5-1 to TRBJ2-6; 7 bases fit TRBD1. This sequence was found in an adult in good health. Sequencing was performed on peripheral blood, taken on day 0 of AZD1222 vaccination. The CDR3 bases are TGCGCCAGCAGCACGTCCAGGGGGACTGGGGCCAACGTCCTGACTTTC. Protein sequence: CASSTSRGTGANVLTF.